The 30 T cell receptor beta chains given below trace back to one sample, sequenced in a study of response to subunit inactivated influenza vaccine. TCRdb fed the RT-PCR reads into MiXCR, producing one record per CDR3 protein. Of approximately 160,000 distinct CDR3 sequences listed, approximately 11% are singletons. The sample consisted of CD8+ T cells sorted from PBMCs, taken around 2 years after vaccination. The receptor source for this set is a man between 50 and 75 years old who received an inactivated influenza vaccine.

The chain employs TRBV27 and TRBJ2-7; no reliable D call. V shed 5 bases and J shed 0 bases, with 11 bases lying between them. The germline gives CDR1 MNHEY, CDR2 SMNVEV (reference sequence). There are 14 residues in the CDR3. The CDR3 DNA sequence: TGTGCCAGCAGTCTCCGGGTTAGCTCCTACGAGCAGTACTTC. This gives the protein CASSLRVSSYEQYF.

In its sample, this clonotype was seen many times. The rearrangement joins TRBV20-1 to TRBJ1-2; D is perhaps TRBD1 (5 bases). Germline CDR1 is DFQATT and CDR2 is SNEGSKA (reference sequence). Trimming took off 3 bases at V and 4 bases at J, with 24 bases between the two ends. The CDR3 loop spans 17 amino acids. Here the CDR3 DNA reads TGCAGTGCTAGGCTTGAAAAGACAGCGAAAAACCTCTATGGCTACACCTTC. Protein sequence: CSARLEKTAKNLYGYTF.

The DNA for the CDR3 is TGTGCCAGCAGTTTAACCGTGCCGTGGACAGGAGATGGCTACACCTTC. Translation: CASSLTVPWTGDGYTF. The rearrangement joins TRBV28 to TRBJ1-2, with 7 bases matching TRBD1. CDR1 and CDR2 from the germline V gene are MDHEN and SYDVKM. Losses at the gene ends were 2 bases for V and 6 bases for J; bases not matched to a gene: 12. The CDR3 is 16 amino acids.

This clonotype has ten or more counts. The chain joins TRBV7-8 to TRBJ2-2, with no clear D. This CDR3 is 15 amino acids long. The V gene lost 1 base and the J gene lost 1 base, with 7 bases spanning the gap. Germline V CDR1 and CDR2: SGHVS, FQNEAQ. CDR3 nucleotides: TGTGCCAGCAGCTTAGTACGCAGGAACACCGGGGAGCTGTTTTTT. It codes for CASSLVRRNTGELFF.

This clonotype has just a few counts. V gene TRBV6-1 combines with J gene TRBJ2-1; 9 bases map to TRBD1. This CDR3 comprises 15 residues. V was pared by 6 bases and J by 4 bases, with 7 bases of the junction left unmatched. Germline V gives CDR1 MNHNS, CDR2 SASEGT. CDR3 DNA sequence: TGTGCCAGCAGAGCACCCGGACAGGGGTACAATGAGCAGTTCTTC. This translates into CASRAPGQGYNEQFF.

This clonotype was detected ten times or more. The rearrangement joins TRBV6-2 or TRBV6-3 to TRBJ2-2; D gene ambiguous. CDR3 length: 12 residues. In germline, CDR1 is MNHEY, CDR2 SVGEGT. Trimming took off 2 bases at V and 5 bases at J, with 3 bases between the two ends. This CDR3 is CASSYRTGELFF. CDR3 bases: TGTGCCAGCAGTTACAGAACCGGGGAGCTGTTTTTT.

V usage is TRBV20-1 and J usage is TRBJ2-7; TRBD1 aligns across 9 bases. Per the germline V gene, CDR1 is DFQATT and CDR2 is SNEGSKA (reference sequence). Trimming at V came to 6 bases and at J to 3 bases, leaving 9 bases not matched to a gene. The CDR3 length is 14 residues. As DNA, the CDR3 is TGCAGTGCGACACTTTGGGACAGGGTCTACGAGCAGTACTTC. It codes for CSATLWDRVYEQYF.

V usage is TRBV6-5 and J usage is TRBJ2-7; D is unclear. The CDR3 totals 14 residues. The V and J ends lost 0 bases and 4 bases respectively, with 10 bases between them. The V gene's germline CDR1 is MNHEY and CDR2 SVGAGI. The CDR3 sequence: CASSYSVLPYEQYF. The CDR3, as DNA: TGTGCCAGCAGTTACTCAGTCCTACCGTACGAGCAGTACTTC.

This clonotype was recorded a few times. The chain links TRBV12-3 or TRBV12-4 to TRBJ2-5, with 7 bases matching TRBD2. The ends lost 6 bases at V and 9 bases at J; junction bases unmatched: 7. This CDR3 is built from 12 residues. The CDR3 here is CASSPSRGAQYF. The DNA of the CDR3 is TGTGCCAGCAGCCCTAGCCGGGGGGCCCAGTACTTC.

The table lists this clonotype with many counts. The rearrangement uses TRBV4-3 and TRBJ2-3; D is unclear. CDR1 and CDR2 (germline): LGHNA, YSLEER. The CDR3 has 15 amino acids. V dropped 0 bases and J dropped 2 bases, with 9 bases sitting between them. The CDR3 loop reads CASSQDSSDTDTQYF. The DNA of the CDR3 is TGCGCCAGCAGCCAAGATTCAAGCGACACAGATACGCAGTATTTT.

This sequence joins TRBV27 and TRBJ2-2; no definite D call. Trimming left V 5 bases short and J 6 bases short, with 16 bases between. The CDR3 has 15 amino acids. The germline CDR1 and CDR2 sequences are MNHEY and SMNVEV (reference sequence). The CDR3 sequence is CASSPTLGFPGELFF. CDR3 bases: TGTGCCAGCAGTCCTACTCTCGGGTTTCCCGGGGAGCTGTTTTTT.

The chain is built from TRBV6-2 or TRBV6-3 and TRBJ2-2; 10 nucleotides line up with TRBD1. V shed 5 bases and J 11 bases; nucleotides not matched to a gene: 11. Germline V lookup: CDR1 MNHEY, CDR2 SVGEGT. The length of the CDR3 is 15 residues. The DNA for the CDR3 is TGTGCCAGCAGTCCCCTTCGACAGGGGGCAGGCGAGCTGTTTTTT. Translated: CASSPLRQGAGELFF.

In its sample, this clonotype was seen a few times. This chain links TRBV6-4 with TRBJ2-1; D call uncertain. Germline values: CDR1 MRHNA, CDR2 SNTAGT. There are 16 residues in the CDR3. Trimming stripped 4 bases from V and 7 bases from J, with 20 bases between. The CDR3 DNA reads as TGTGCCAGCAGTGGTAACGGCTGGATAGGGTGGAATGAGCAGTTCTTC. It encodes CASSGNGWIGWNEQFF.

This clonotype was recorded many times. The chain links TRBV5-1 to TRBJ2-5; 9 positions match TRBD2. The V segment lost 1 base and the J segment 5 bases; nucleotides outside the gene matches: 6. The CDR3 runs 15 residues. CDR1 and CDR2 from the germline V gene are SGHRS and YFSETQ. The CDR3, as DNA: TGCGCCAGCAGCTTGTTGTTAGCGGGAGAGGAGACCCAGTACTTC. Translating gives CASSLLLAGEETQYF.

A few counts support this clonotype. The chain carries TRBV2 and TRBJ2-7; the D is unclear. Looked up from germline, CDR1 is SNHLY and CDR2 is FYNNEI. This CDR3 region has 14 residues. Between the trimmed V and J ends, which lost 1 base and 5 bases, there was a span of 12 bases. CDR3 in amino acids: CASSEGWGRNEQYF. The CDR3 DNA reads as TGTGCCAGCAGTGAAGGGTGGGGTCGAAACGAGCAGTACTTC.

The rearrangement links TRBV6-5 to TRBJ2-1, with D perhaps matching TRBD1 or TRBD2 (5 bases each). Germline-derived CDR1 and CDR2 are MNHEY and SVGAGI. This CDR3 comprises 15 residues. V was cut by 2 bases and J by 0 bases, with 8 bases left in between. CDR3 nucleotides: TGTGCCAGCAGTTACGCAGGGAGCTCCTACAATGAGCAGTTCTTC. Translating gives CASSYAGSSYNEQFF.

Worth noting for this clonotype: The junction does not match germline at one end; this may be a read error. J is TRBJ2-5 and V is TRBV5-1, with D perhaps TRBD2 (6 bases). The CDR3 has 14 residues. CDR1 is SGHRS, CDR2 YFSETQ, per germline. The DNA of the CDR3 is TGCGCCGGCAGCTTCGGGGGTACCCAAGAGACCCAGTACTTC. This gives the protein CAGSFGGTQETQYF.

This clonotype was counted between two and nine times. CDR3: CSARMGSDGYTF. The DNA of the CDR3 is TGCAGTGCTAGAATGGGGAGCGATGGCTACACCTTC. This rearrangement joins TRBV20-1 to TRBJ1-2; D not certain. Trimming removed 2 bases from V and 6 bases from J, with 10 bases in between. The CDR3 spans 12 residues. Germline V gives CDR1 DFQATT, CDR2 SNEGSKA (reference sequence).

This clonotype has more than one count but fewer than ten. The V call is TRBV7-9, the J call TRBJ2-5; no clear D. The CDR3 runs to 15 residues. The V end was cut by 1 base, the J end by 9 bases, with 18 bases between. Germline V gene sequence: CDR1 SEHNR, CDR2 FQNEAQ (reference sequence). The CDR3 sequence: CASSLDVEVMIAQYF. The DNA for the CDR3 is TGTGCCAGCAGCTTAGATGTCGAGGTGATGATCGCCCAGTACTTC. Using reference TRBV7-9 and TRBJ2-5 for the parts outside the CDR3, the full variable domain is DTGVSQNPRHKITKRGQNVTFRCDPISEHNRLYWYRQTLGQGPEFLTYFQNEAQLEKSRLLSDRFSAERPKGSFSTLEIQRTEQGDSAMYLCASSLDVEVMIAQYFGPGTRLLVL.

As concerns this clonotype: This may arise from a read error, as a much more abundant clone is one base away. No conserved phenylalanine or tryptophan ends this CDR3, so it is likely a read error. No DNA is shown, since the ends of the CDR3 on it are uncertain; the CDR3 is the one TCRdb lists. The chain carries TRBV21-1 and TRBJ2-3; the D call in the table, TRBD1, was not verified against the DNA. TRBV21-1 is termed a pseudogene. The CDR3 numbers 15 amino acids, ends counted. CDR3 sequence reads: CASTSDRGYTDTQYS.

This clonotype turned up a few times. The V gene is TRBV12-3 or TRBV12-4, the J gene TRBJ2-2, with D maybe TRBD1 (5 bases). Trimming shortened V by 3 bases and J by 5 bases, and 10 bases separated the two germline ends. This CDR3 contains 14 residues. DNA of the CDR3: TGTGCCAGCAGTTTTCGGCAGGGTACCGGGGAGCTGTTTTTT. Encoded protein: CASSFRQGTGELFF.

This rearrangement joins TRBV27 to TRBJ2-3, with TRBD2 identical over 8 bases. This CDR3 contains 16 residues. V was clipped by 5 bases and J by 0 bases; unmatched bases: 7. CDR1 is MNHEY and CDR2 is SMNVEV in the germline V gene (reference sequence). DNA for the CDR3: TGTGCCAGCAGTCCCCTTGTAGCGGGGAGCACAGATACGCAGTATTTT. Translating gives CASSPLVAGSTDTQYF.

Written as DNA, the CDR3 is TGTGCCAGCAGTTTCGGCAGCTTGAACACTGAAGCTTTCTTT. This translates into CASSFGSLNTEAFF. This rearrangement joins TRBV12-3 or TRBV12-4 to TRBJ1-1; D is uncertain. This CDR3 spans 14 amino acids. Deletions cut 3 bases from V and 0 bases from J, with 8 bases between.

This clonotype showed up many times. The V gene is TRBV6-2 or TRBV6-3, the J gene TRBJ2-7; 9 bases map to TRBD2. V was pared by 6 bases and J by 0 bases, with 12 bases of the junction left unmatched. Germline V gene sequence: CDR1 MNHEY, CDR2 SVGEGT. The CDR3 consists of 17 residues. The CDR3 sequence is CASRAKVSGGPSYEQYF. As DNA, the CDR3 is TGTGCCAGCAGAGCTAAAGTAAGCGGGGGGCCCTCCTACGAGCAGTACTTC.

V is TRBV20-1 and J is TRBJ2-1, with TRBD1 as a possible D gene (6 bases). Germline-derived CDR1 and CDR2 are DFQATT and SNEGSKA (reference sequence). V was shortened by 6 bases and J by 1 base, with 16 bases between the two germline ends. The CDR3 length is 15 residues. CDR3 protein: CSAPTGLGSYNEQFF. The CDR3, as DNA: TGCAGTGCCCCTACAGGGTTGGGGTCCTACAATGAGCAGTTCTTC.

This clonotype was observed many times. V gene TRBV5-1 combines with J gene TRBJ2-7, with TRBD1 identical over 9 bases. Germline V gives CDR1 SGHRS, CDR2 YFSETQ. The CDR3 has 13 residues. The V segment lost 4 bases and the J segment 6 bases; nucleotides outside the gene matches: 5. CDR3 residues: CASSLWTGAEQYF. CDR3 DNA sequence: TGCGCCAGCAGCCTTTGGACAGGGGCCGAGCAGTACTTC.

The chain uses TRBV27 and TRBJ2-5, with a tentative D call TRBD2 (5 bases). CDR3 size: 17 residues. V was trimmed by 2 bases and J by 5 bases, leaving 21 bases between them. CDR1 MNHEY and CDR2 SMNVEV come from the germline V gene (reference sequence). Here the CDR3 reads CASSLAPVGKGGETQYF. CDR3 nucleotides: TGTGCCAGCAGTTTAGCCCCCGTTGGAAAGGGCGGGGAGACCCAGTACTTC.

V usage is TRBV27 and J usage is TRBJ2-7, with D possibly being TRBD1 (5 bases). In germline, CDR1 is MNHEY, CDR2 SMNVEV (reference sequence). This CDR3 has 15 amino acids. Trimming cost V 3 bases and J 4 bases, with 16 bases left between them. The CDR3 protein is CASSFFQGTSYEQYF. The DNA for the CDR3 is TGTGCCAGCAGTTTTTTCCAGGGAACTTCATACGAGCAGTACTTC.

This clonotype was detected a few times. The chain couples TRBV5-1 to TRBJ2-3; TRBD2 matches 15 bases. After removal of 0 bases from V and 2 bases from J, the junction contained 7 bases not matched to a gene. Germline V gene data show CDR1 as SGHRS and CDR2 as YFSETQ. The CDR3 contains 19 residues. CDR3 sequence reads: CASSLAGLAGGSVTDTQYF. CDR3 in DNA: TGCGCCAGCAGCTTGGCGGGACTAGCGGGAGGAAGTGTCACAGATACGCAGTATTTT.

The chain has TRBV9 and TRBJ2-1; possible D gene TRBD2, 5 bases. The CDR3 runs to 13 residues. Germline values: CDR1 SGDLS, CDR2 YYNGEE. The V end lost 4 bases, the J end lost 9 bases, and 14 bases lay between the germline ends. The CDR3 DNA is TGTGCCAGCAGCCTCGGACTGATTGGTGAGCAGTTCTTC. Protein sequence: CASSLGLIGEQFF.